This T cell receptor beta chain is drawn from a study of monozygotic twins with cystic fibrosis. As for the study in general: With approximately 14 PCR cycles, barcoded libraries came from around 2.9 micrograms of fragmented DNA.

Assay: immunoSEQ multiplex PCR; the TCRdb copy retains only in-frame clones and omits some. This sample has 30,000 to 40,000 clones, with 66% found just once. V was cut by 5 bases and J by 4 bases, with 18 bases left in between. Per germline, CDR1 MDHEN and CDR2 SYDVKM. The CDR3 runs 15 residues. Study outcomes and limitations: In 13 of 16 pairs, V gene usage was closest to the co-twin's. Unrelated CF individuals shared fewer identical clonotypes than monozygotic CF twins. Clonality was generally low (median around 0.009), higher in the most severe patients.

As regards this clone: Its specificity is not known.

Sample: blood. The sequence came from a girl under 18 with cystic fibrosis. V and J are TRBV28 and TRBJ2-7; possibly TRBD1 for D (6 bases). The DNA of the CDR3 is TGTGCCAGCAGTGACCCTGACTGGGGGCCTTACGAGCAGTACTTC. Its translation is CASSDPDWGPYEQYF.